This TCR beta chain was profiled in a study of blood T cell repertoires in COVID-19. Overall study context: PBMCs, B-cell-depleted T cells, or T cells provided the cDNA or gDNA that made up the material.

The CDR3 runs to 15 residues. Per germline, CDR1 LGHDT and CDR2 YNNKEL (reference sequence). Trimming cost V 2 bases and J 0 bases, with 9 bases left between them. Profiled with immunoSEQ multiplex PCR; TCRdb holds only in-frame clones, not every one. The table has 150,000 to 200,000 clones, 82% seen once. Specimen: peripheral blood. This chain links TRBV3-1 (or the pseudogene TRBV3-2) with TRBJ2-3, with no clear D. The sequence derives from a woman between 65 and 79 years old with acute or convalescent COVID-19. The CDR3: CASSQRAGSTDTQYF. CDR3 bases: TGTGCCAGCAGCCAACGAGCAGGTAGCACAGATACGCAGTATTTT.